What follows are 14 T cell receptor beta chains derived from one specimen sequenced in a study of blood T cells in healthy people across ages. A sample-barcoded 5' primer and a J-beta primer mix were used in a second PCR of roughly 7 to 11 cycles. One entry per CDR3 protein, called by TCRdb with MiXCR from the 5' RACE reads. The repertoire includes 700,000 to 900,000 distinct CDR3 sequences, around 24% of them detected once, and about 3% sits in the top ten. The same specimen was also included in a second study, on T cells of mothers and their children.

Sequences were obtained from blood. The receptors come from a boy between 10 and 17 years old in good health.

The CDR3 DNA is TGTGCCAGCAGCGTGACTAGCGGGGGGGCCCTGGATACGCAGTATTTT. Its protein product is CASSVTSGGALDTQYF. This chain uses TRBV7-9 with TRBJ2-3; 14 bases agree with TRBD2. Germline V gene sequence: CDR1 SEHNR, CDR2 FQNEAQ (reference sequence). J lost 6 bases, V lost 5 bases, and 7 bases had no gene match. This CDR3 has 16 amino acids. The variable domain in full, with the rest retrieved from reference TRBV7-9 and TRBJ2-3, is DTGVSQNPRHKITKRGQNVTFRCDPISEHNRLYWYRQTLGQGPEFLTYFQNEAQLEKSRLLSDRFSAERPKGSFSTLEIQRTEQGDSAMYLCASSVTSGGALDTQYFGPGTRLTVL.

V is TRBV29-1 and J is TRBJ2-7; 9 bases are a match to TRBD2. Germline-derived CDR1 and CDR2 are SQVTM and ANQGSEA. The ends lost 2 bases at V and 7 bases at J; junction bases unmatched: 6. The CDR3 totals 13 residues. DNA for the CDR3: TGCAGCGTTGAACTGGCGGGGGGGCCGGAGCAGTACTTC. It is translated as CSVELAGGPEQYF.

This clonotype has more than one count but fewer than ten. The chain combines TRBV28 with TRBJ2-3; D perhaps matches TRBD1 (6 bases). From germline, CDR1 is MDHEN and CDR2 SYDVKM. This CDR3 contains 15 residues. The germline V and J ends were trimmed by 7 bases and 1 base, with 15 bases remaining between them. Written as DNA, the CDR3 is TGTGCCAGCACCCCGGACAGAGTGGGCACAGATACGCAGTATTTT. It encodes CASTPDRVGTDTQYF. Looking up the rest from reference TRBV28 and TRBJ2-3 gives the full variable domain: DVKVTQSSRYLVKRTGEKVFLECVQDMDHENMFWYRQDPGLGLRLIYFSYDVKMKEKGDIPEGYSVSREKKERFSLILESASTNQTSMYLCASTPDRVGTDTQYFGPGTRLTVL.

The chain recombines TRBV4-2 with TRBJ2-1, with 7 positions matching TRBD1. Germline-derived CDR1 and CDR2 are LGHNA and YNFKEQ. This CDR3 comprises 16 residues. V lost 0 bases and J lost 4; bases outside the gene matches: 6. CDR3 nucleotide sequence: TGTGCCAGCAGCCAAGATCGACAGGGTTATTACAATGAGCAGTTCTTC. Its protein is CASSQDRQGYYNEQFF.

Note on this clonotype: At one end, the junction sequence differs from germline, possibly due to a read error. CDR3 in DNA: TGTGCCAGCAGTAAAGCGGGGCCATACGAGCAGTACTTC. It encodes CASSKAGPYEQYF. This chain joins TRBV6-1 and TRBJ2-7; 7 nucleotides align to TRBD2. The CDR3 has 13 amino acids. The germline CDR1 and CDR2 sequences are MNHNS and SASEGT.

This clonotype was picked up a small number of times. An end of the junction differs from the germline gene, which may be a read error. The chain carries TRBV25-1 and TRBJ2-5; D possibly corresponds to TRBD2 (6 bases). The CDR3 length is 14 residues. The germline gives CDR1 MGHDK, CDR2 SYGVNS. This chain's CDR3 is CASSRVAAQEIQYF. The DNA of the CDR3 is TGTGCCAGCAGTCGGGTAGCGGCACAAGAGATCCAGTACTTC.

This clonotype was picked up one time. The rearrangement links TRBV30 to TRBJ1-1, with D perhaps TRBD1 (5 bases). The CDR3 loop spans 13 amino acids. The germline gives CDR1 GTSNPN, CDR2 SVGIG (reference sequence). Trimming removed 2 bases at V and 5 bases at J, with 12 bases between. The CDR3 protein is CAWSWQGGTEAFF. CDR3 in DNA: TGTGCCTGGAGTTGGCAGGGTGGGACTGAAGCTTTCTTT.

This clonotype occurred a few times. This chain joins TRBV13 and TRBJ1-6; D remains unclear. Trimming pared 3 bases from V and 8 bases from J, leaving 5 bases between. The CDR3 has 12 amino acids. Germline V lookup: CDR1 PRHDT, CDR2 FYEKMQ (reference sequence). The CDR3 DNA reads TGTGCCAGCAGCTTTGGAGATTCACCCCTCCACTTT. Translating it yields CASSFGDSPLHF.

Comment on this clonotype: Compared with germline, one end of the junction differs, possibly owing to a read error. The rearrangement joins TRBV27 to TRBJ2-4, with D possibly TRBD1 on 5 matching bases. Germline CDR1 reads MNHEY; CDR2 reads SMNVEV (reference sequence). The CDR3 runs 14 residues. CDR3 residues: CASRGFRAKNIQCF. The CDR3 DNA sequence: TGTGCCAGCAGAGGGTTCAGGGCCAAAAACATTCAGTGCTTC.

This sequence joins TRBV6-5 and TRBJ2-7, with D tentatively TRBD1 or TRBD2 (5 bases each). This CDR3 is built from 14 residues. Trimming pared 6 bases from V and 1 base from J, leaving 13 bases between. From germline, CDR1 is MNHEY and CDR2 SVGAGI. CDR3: CASSPGRRSYEQYF. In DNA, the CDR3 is TGTGCCAGCAGCCCGGGACGGAGATCCTACGAGCAGTACTTC.

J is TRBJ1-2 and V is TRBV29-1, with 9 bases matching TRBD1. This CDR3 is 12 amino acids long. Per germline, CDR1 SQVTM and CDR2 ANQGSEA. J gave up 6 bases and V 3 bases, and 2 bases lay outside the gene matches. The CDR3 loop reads CSVEDRGDGYTF. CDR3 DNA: TGCAGCGTTGAGGACAGGGGCGATGGCTACACCTTC.

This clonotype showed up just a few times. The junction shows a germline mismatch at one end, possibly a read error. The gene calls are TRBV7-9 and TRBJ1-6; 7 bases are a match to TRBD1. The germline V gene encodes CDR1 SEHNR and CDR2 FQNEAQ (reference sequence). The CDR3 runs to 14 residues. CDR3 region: CASSRPGQNSPLHF. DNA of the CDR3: TGCGCCAGCAGCCGACCGGGACAGAATTCACCCCTCCACTTT.

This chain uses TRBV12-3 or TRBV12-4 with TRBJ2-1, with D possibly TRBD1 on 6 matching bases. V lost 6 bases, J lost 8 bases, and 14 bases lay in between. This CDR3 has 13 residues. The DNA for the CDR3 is TGTGCCAGCAGCCTTGGAGAGGGGGATGAGCAGTTCTTC. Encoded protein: CASSLGEGDEQFF.

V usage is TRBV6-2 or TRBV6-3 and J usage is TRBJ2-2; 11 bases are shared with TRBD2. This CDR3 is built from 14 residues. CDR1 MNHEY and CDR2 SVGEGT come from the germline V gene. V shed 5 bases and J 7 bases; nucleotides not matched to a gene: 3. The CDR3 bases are TGTGCCAGCAGTCTAGCGGGGGGCAGCGGGGAGCTGTTTTTT. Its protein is CASSLAGGSGELFF.